One sample yielded the 20 T cell receptor beta chains listed below, sequenced in a study of identical twins listed by TCRdb under 2016. The library was prepared using 5' RACE. Sequencing instrument: Illumina HiSeq 2000. TCRdb reprocessing: public reads trimmed at Q25 with fastp, clones called with MiXCR, in-frame beta chains kept. All rows with the same CDR3 protein become a single entry with the most common DNA and genes. The sample contains some 1,600,000 distinct CDR3 sequences, around 33% of them found a single time. The leading ten clones occupy about 0.25% of the sample. The specimen sequenced was cord blood. Receptors originate from a newborn girl in good health.

In this sample, this clonotype turned up many times. The CDR3 region has the DNA TGCAGTGCTAGCGGCACCCCTGGAACGCACTACGAGCAGTACTTC. Its translation: CSASGTPGTHYEQYF. The chain recombines TRBV20-1 with TRBJ2-7; D is unresolved. The germline V and J ends were trimmed by 3 bases and 3 bases, with 18 bases remaining between them. The CDR3 contains 15 residues. Germline V CDR1 and CDR2: DFQATT, SNEGSKA (reference sequence).

The chain uses TRBV20-1 and TRBJ2-3; maybe TRBD2 (5 bases). Germline lookup yields CDR1 DFQATT and CDR2 SNEGSKA (reference sequence). Trimming stripped 0 bases from V and 2 bases from J, with 15 bases between. This CDR3 has 16 residues. CDR3 DNA sequence: TGCAGTGCTAGAGATGGACTCTCAGGCCCCACAGATACGCAGTATTTT. Amino acid sequence: CSARDGLSGPTDTQYF.

This clonotype has just a few counts. Here the CDR3 reads CSVEGRHMNTEAFF. CDR3 DNA: TGCAGCGTTGAAGGCAGGCACATGAACACTGAAGCTTTCTTT. The chain has TRBV29-1 and TRBJ1-1, with D unclear. V was pared by 1 base and J by 0 bases, with 9 bases between. The CDR3 spans 14 residues. CDR1 SQVTM and CDR2 ANQGSEA come from the germline V gene.

This clonotype was counted only a few times. CDR3 in DNA: TGTGCCACCAGTGATTCCAGGCTAGCGGGGGGTTACAATGAGCAGTTCTTC. It codes for CATSDSRLAGGYNEQFF. V and J are TRBV24-1 and TRBJ2-1, with 11 nucleotides matching TRBD2. The V and J ends lost 2 bases and 4 bases, in that order; junction bases with no gene match: 6. Germline CDR1 and CDR2: KGHDR and SFDVKD. This CDR3 spans 17 amino acids.

The V gene is TRBV27, the J gene TRBJ1-2, with 12 bases that match TRBD1. The CDR3 has 16 residues. The junction had 10 bases not matched to a gene; V was cut back by 4 bases and J by 7 bases. The germline CDR1 and CDR2 sequences are MNHEY and SMNVEV (reference sequence). DNA for the CDR3: TGTGCCAGCAGTTCCACCCCGGGACAGGGGGCGGGTGGCTACACCTTC. It specifies CASSSTPGQGAGGYTF.

The J gene is TRBJ2-1, the V gene TRBV10-3; weak D call: TRBD1 (5 bases). The CDR3 has 13 amino acids. The germline V gene has CDR1 ENHRY and CDR2 SYGVKD. The germline V and J ends were trimmed by 7 bases and 5 bases, with 12 bases remaining between them. The CDR3 reads CAIIGEGDNEQFF. The CDR3 DNA reads as TGTGCCATCATCGGTGAAGGGGACAATGAGCAGTTCTTC.

The J gene is TRBJ1-5, the V gene TRBV7-8; D is unclear. V dropped 1 base and J dropped 2 bases, with 6 bases sitting between them. Per germline, CDR1 SGHVS and CDR2 FQNEAQ. The CDR3 contains 14 residues. This CDR3 reads CASSLEYGNQPQHF. CDR3 coding DNA: TGTGCCAGCAGCTTAGAATACGGCAATCAGCCCCAGCATTTT.

This clonotype occurred many times. V and J are TRBV11-2 and TRBJ2-7; D ambiguous. Germline V CDR1 and CDR2: SGHAT, FQNNGV. The CDR3 has 17 residues. V gave up 2 bases and J gave up 2 bases, with 19 bases separating them. The CDR3 is CASSLMTQSSGAYEQYF. The CDR3 nucleotides read TGTGCCAGCAGCTTAATGACACAATCCTCGGGCGCCTACGAGCAGTACTTC.

The chain links TRBV28 to TRBJ2-3; D remains ambiguous. The CDR3 spans 15 residues. Germline assignment: CDR1 MDHEN and CDR2 SYDVKM. Trimming left V 6 bases short and J 1 base short, with 14 bases between. CDR3 in amino acids: CASSPIRLGTDTQYF. CDR3 bases: TGTGCCAGCAGCCCGATTAGGCTGGGCACAGATACGCAGTATTTT.

This clonotype came up a few times. The chain carries TRBV9 and TRBJ2-7, with D uncertain. The CDR3 is made up of 13 amino acids. Germline lookup yields CDR1 SGDLS and CDR2 YYNGEE. The V and J ends lost 0 bases and 7 bases respectively, with 11 bases between them. As DNA, the CDR3 is TGTGCCAGCAGCGTAGGAGGCAAAGGAGAGCAGTACTTC. The encoded protein is CASSVGGKGEQYF.

This clonotype was found many times. The CDR3 bases are TGTGCCAGCAGCCAAGAGGGGACCACTTACTACGAGCAGTACTTC. It encodes CASSQEGTTYYEQYF. V usage is TRBV4-2 and J usage is TRBJ2-7; the D gene could be TRBD1 or TRBD2 (5 bases each). From germline, CDR1 is LGHNA and CDR2 YNFKEQ. The CDR3 consists of 15 residues. V dropped 0 bases and J dropped 3 bases, with 12 bases sitting between them.

This clonotype was seen a few times. The chain couples TRBV4-2 to TRBJ2-3; no firm D call. CDR1 is LGHNA, CDR2 YNFKEQ, per germline. This CDR3 region has 16 residues. Trimming removed 0 bases from V and 6 bases from J, with 16 bases in between. Here the CDR3 DNA reads TGTGCCAGCAGCCAAGACCTCGGCCAAGCCAAGGATACGCAGTATTTT. Protein: CASSQDLGQAKDTQYF.

The rearrangement uses TRBV18 and TRBJ2-7; D is ambiguous. V shed 2 bases and J shed 3 bases, with 11 bases lying between them. Germline loops: CDR1 KGHSH, CDR2 LQKENI. CDR3 length: 14 residues. CDR3 sequence: CASSPENKYYEQYF. The DNA for the CDR3 is TGTGCCAGCTCACCAGAAAACAAATACTACGAGCAGTACTTC.

The J gene is TRBJ2-3, the V gene TRBV5-1; D is undetermined. V shed 3 bases and J shed 8 bases, with 7 bases lying between them. Germline CDR1 reads SGHRS; CDR2 reads YFSETQ. The CDR3 is 11 amino acids. CDR3 region: CASSYQLTQYF. The DNA for the CDR3 is TGCGCCAGCAGCTACCAACTTACGCAGTATTTT.

The chain uses TRBV7-9 and TRBJ2-3; 9 bases line up with TRBD2. The length of the CDR3 is 15 residues. CDR1 is SEHNR and CDR2 is FQNEAQ in the germline V gene (reference sequence). The trim removed 1 base at V and 3 bases at J, leaving 2 bases unmatched. CDR3 DNA sequence: TGTGCCAGCAGCTTAGAGCGGGAGGAAACAGATACGCAGTATTTT. Its protein product is CASSLEREETDTQYF.

The CDR3 region has the DNA TGTGCCAGCCAGGGCGAGCCTTACAATGAGCAGTTCTTC. Protein product: CASQGEPYNEQFF. The J gene is TRBJ2-1, the V gene TRBV6-1; the D gene is possibly TRBD1 (5 bases). Between the trimmed V and J ends, which lost 8 bases and 4 bases, there was a span of 12 bases. The CDR3 runs 13 residues. CDR1 is MNHNS and CDR2 is SASEGT in the germline V gene.

The genes are TRBV25-1 and TRBJ1-1; D gene ambiguous. The V gene lost 3 bases and the J gene lost 1 base, with 18 bases spanning the gap. Germline values: CDR1 MGHDK, CDR2 SYGVNS. This CDR3 is built from 17 residues. The CDR3 is CASSDEVGSMWNTEAFF. CDR3 coding DNA: TGTGCCAGCAGTGATGAGGTGGGATCGATGTGGAACACTGAAGCTTTCTTT. The full variable domain, with the rest looked up from reference TRBV25-1 and TRBJ1-1, is EADIYQTPRYLVIGTGKKITLECSQTMGHDKMYWYQQDPGMELHLIHYSYGVNSTEKGDLSSESTVSRIRTEHFPLTLESARPSHTSQYLCASSDEVGSMWNTEAFFGQGTRLTVV.

There are many counts of this clonotype. V is TRBV11-1 and J is TRBJ2-7, with D possibly called TRBD1 or TRBD2 (5 bases each). The germline V and J ends were trimmed by 6 bases and 4 bases, with 22 bases remaining between them. The germline V gene has CDR1 SGHAT and CDR2 FQDESV (reference sequence). This CDR3 is built from 16 residues. DNA for the CDR3: TGTGCCAGCAGTCCTATAAGCCGGGACGGCCTATACGAGCAGTACTTC. This codes for CASSPISRDGLYEQYF.

This clonotype appeared many times. This chain joins TRBV29-1 and TRBJ2-7, with 10 bases aligning to TRBD1. Germline V lookup: CDR1 SQVTM, CDR2 ANQGSEA. This CDR3 region has 13 residues. Trimming at V came to 3 bases and at J to 5 bases, leaving 4 bases not matched to a gene. The CDR3 loop reads CSVDGQGGNEQYF. In DNA form, the CDR3 reads TGCAGCGTTGATGGACAGGGGGGTAACGAGCAGTACTTC.

The rearrangement uses TRBV28 and TRBJ2-7; no clear D gene. The CDR3 loop spans 11 amino acids. V lost 7 bases to trimming and J lost 3 bases, with 7 bases between them. Germline V CDR1 and CDR2: MDHEN, SYDVKM. The CDR3 region has the DNA TGTGCCAGCACCGGCCTCTACGAGCAGTACTTC. This encodes CASTGLYEQYF. Combining the CDR3 with reference TRBV28 and TRBJ2-7 gives the whole variable domain DVKVTQSSRYLVKRTGEKVFLECVQDMDHENMFWYRQDPGLGLRLIYFSYDVKMKEKGDIPEGYSVSREKKERFSLILESASTNQTSMYLCASTGLYEQYFGPGTRLTVT.